A selection of T cell receptor beta chains follows, all from one sample in a study of T cell responses to AZD1222 COVID-19 vaccine. The repertoire was sequenced with immunoSEQ multiplex PCR; TCRdb's copy has only in-frame clones and lacks some. This sample has some 120,000 clones; around 83% occur once, and the top ten carry around 4.4%. The sequencing here drew on peripheral blood, taken 28 days after the second AZD1222 dose. The receptors were gathered from an adult who received the AZD1222 COVID-19 vaccine. CDR3s leave out the opening cysteine and the closing phenylalanine or tryptophan. The order of the fields is J gene, V gene, CDR3 protein.

J: TRBJ1-5; V: TRBV16; CDR3: ASSPGGNQPQH
J: TRBJ2-3; V: TRBV14; CDR3: ASSPRWEGRTDTQY
J: TRBJ1-1; V: TRBV6-4; CDR3: ASSDQGLNTEAF
J: TRBJ1-6; V: TRBV6-6; CDR3: ASREPGQDNSPLH
J: TRBJ2-5; V: TRBV6-2/TRBV6-3; CDR3: ASSYGARGETQY
J: TRBJ1-1; V: TRBV6-2/TRBV6-3; CDR3: ASSPTGRGRGTEAF
J: TRBJ2-6; V: TRBV6-2/TRBV6-3; CDR3: ASSPRPSGANVLT
J: TRBJ2-7; V: TRBV2; CDR3: ASQGVSYEQY
J: TRBJ1-1; V: TRBV5-4; CDR3: ASSLWGTSGWNTEAF
J: TRBJ2-5; V: TRBV29-1; CDR3: SVEERPAGAIYQETQY
J: TRBJ1-2; V: TRBV18; CDR3: ASSDGSNYGYT
J: TRBJ1-5; V: TRBV19; CDR3: ASSILDNQPQH
J: TRBJ2-5; V: TRBV7-7; CDR3: ASSLGGGPRETQY
J: TRBJ2-1; V: TRBV11-2; CDR3: ASSFQAGTYNEQF
J: TRBJ2-5; V: TRBV2; CDR3: ASNYEETQY
J: TRBJ1-4; V: TRBV16; CDR3: ASSRTGLNEKLF
J: TRBJ1-1; V: TRBV28; CDR3: ASSPKTEAF
J: TRBJ1-4; V: TRBV18; CDR3: ASSPRKPADATNEKLF
J: TRBJ2-2; V: TRBV7-9; CDR3: ASSPTPRYPMGTGELF
J: TRBJ1-5; V: TRBV12-2; CDR3: ASRLGAGWDCNQPQH
J: TRBJ2-2; V: TRBV12-5; CDR3: ASGLFRQGNRETGELF
J: TRBJ1-2; V: TRBV7-2; CDR3: ASSSPGRTNYGYT
J: TRBJ1-2; V: TRBV7-9; CDR3: ASSLEGRVSYGYT
J: TRBJ1-1; V: TRBV10-3; CDR3: AIRTTQNTEAF
J: TRBJ1-2; V: TRBV5-6; CDR3: ASTPKGWGSGGYT
J: TRBJ2-2; V: TRBV7-2; CDR3: ASSYGATGELF
J: TRBJ2-5; V: TRBV11-2; CDR3: ASSLRDWQETQY
J: TRBJ1-1; V: TRBV27; CDR3: ASRPGHTNTEAF
J: TRBJ2-3; V: TRBV7-9; CDR3: ASSRTGARDTQY
J: TRBJ1-6; V: TRBV7-9; CDR3: ASSHTWAGGAGNSPLH
J: TRBJ1-5; V: TRBV5-4; CDR3: ASRVGRQDPSNQPQH
J: TRBJ1-6; V: TRBV6-5; CDR3: ASSYTYNSPLH
J: TRBJ1-4; V: TRBV30; CDR3: AWGARGEKLF
J: TRBJ1-1; V: TRBV11-2; CDR3: ASSLGDPTPGAF
J: TRBJ1-1; V: TRBV13; CDR3: ASSHRRNTEAF